The following is a T cell receptor beta chain sequence with its context. Its antigen is as yet unknown. The TCR library protocol attached unique molecular identifiers to the individual cDNA molecules. TCRdb re-called the 5' RACE reads with MiXCR, one entry per CDR3 protein. The sample holds around 99,000 distinct CDR3 sequences, roughly 10% seen once. The record originates from a study of early T cells in non-severe SARS-CoV-2 infection. Study-level background: The study sequenced bulk RNA from unsorted whole blood, with chains unpaired.

V lost 7 bases and J 4 bases, leaving 11 bases between the germline ends. This CDR3 is built from 13 residues. Study findings and constraints: Reliance on VDJdb matching favored anti-spike CD8 responses; private and CD4 specificities were missed.

The V call is TRBV12-3 or TRBV12-4, the J call TRBJ1-5, with D perhaps matching TRBD1 (5 bases). The sequenced sample was whole blood. The source of this sequence is an adult who was a healthcare worker with PCR-confirmed SARS-CoV-2 infection or an uninfected control (not recorded which). CDR3 amino acids: CASMGEGNQPQHF. The CDR3, as DNA: TGTGCCAGCATGGGGGAGGGTAATCAGCCCCAGCATTTT.